A selection of T cell receptor beta chains follows, all from one sample in a study of blood T cell repertoires in COVID-19. The method was immunoSEQ multiplex PCR; TCRdb's version includes in-frame clones alone and lacks a portion of them. The data contain over 250,000 clones, around nine tenths of them seen just once; the ten biggest clones take up about 2%. Source material: PBMCs or T cells enriched from blood (not recorded which). These receptors all stem from a woman aged 55-69 years who had recovered from COVID-19. CDR3s include the opening cysteine and the closing phenylalanine or tryptophan. D genes are given only for firm matches. Clone size is given for some rows only: seen once, a few or many times, or a class if the clone is expanded.

abundance,j_gene,v_gene,d_gene,CDR3aa,CDR3nt
-,TRBJ2-1,TRBV11-2,-,CASSWGLYNEQFF,TGTGCCAGCAGCTGGGGGCTTTACAATGAGCAGTTCTTC
-,TRBJ1-1,TRBV29-1,-,CSVLGLREAFF,TGCAGCGTCCTGGGCCTACGTGAAGCTTTCTTT
-,TRBJ2-7,TRBV5-4,TRBD2,CASSLGGASGDEQYF,TGTGCCAGCAGCTTGGGTGGGGCTAGCGGAGACGAGCAGTACTTC
-,TRBJ1-5,TRBV27,TRBD1,CASSLRDRPHQPQHF,TGTGCCAGCAGTTTAAGGGACAGACCTCATCAGCCCCAGCATTTT
-,TRBJ2-3,TRBV12-3/TRBV12-4,-,CASSFIGAAQYF,TGTGCCAGCAGTTTTATTGGGGCAGCCCAGTATTTT
-,TRBJ2-3,TRBV5-1,TRBD2,CASARGEGTPSTDTQYF,TGCGCCAGCGCCCGAGGGGAGGGAACTCCGTCCACAGATACGCAGTATTTT
-,TRBJ1-5,TRBV24-1,TRBD1,CATSDPGTGAFLQHF,TGTGCCACCAGTGATCCCGGGACAGGGGCCTTTCTCCAGCATTTT
-,TRBJ1-4,TRBV5-1,TRBD1,CASSLGQGNEKLFF,TGCGCCAGCAGCTTGGGACAGGGGAATGAAAAACTGTTTTTT
-,TRBJ1-6,TRBV18,-,CASSDNQGMDSPLHF,TGTGCCAGCTCAGACAATCAGGGGATGGATTCACCCCTCCACTTT
-,TRBJ2-7,TRBV7-8,-,CASSLAVSGYEQYF,TGTGCCAGCAGCTTAGCCGTCTCCGGCTACGAGCAGTACTTC
-,TRBJ2-7,TRBV5-1,TRBD1,CASSPGQGWNEQYF,TGCGCCAGCAGCCCCGGACAGGGATGGAACGAGCAGTACTTC
-,TRBJ1-5,TRBV2,-,CASSEGHSNQPQHF,TGTGCCAGCAGTGAGGGGCATAGCAATCAGCCCCAGCATTTT
-,TRBJ2-1,TRBV6-5,TRBD1,CATLGQGGNEQFF,TGTGCCACCTTGGGACAGGGGGGGAATGAGCAGTTCTTC
few,TRBJ2-7,TRBV28,-,CASTLYGGYEQYF,TGTGCCAGCACCTTATACGGGGGCTACGAGCAGTACTTC
-,TRBJ2-4,TRBV6-1,TRBD1,CASSDGTGALAKNIQYF,TGTGCCAGCAGTGACGGGACAGGCGCATTAGCCAAAAACATTCAGTACTTC
-,TRBJ2-3,TRBV5-1,-,CASREGLFTDTQYF,TGCGCCAGCAGGGAGGGGCTATTCACAGATACGCAGTATTTT
-,TRBJ2-7,TRBV12-3/TRBV12-4,-,CASSLGGTYEQYF,TGTGCCAGCAGTTTAGGCGGGACCTACGAGCAGTACTTC
-,TRBJ1-2,TRBV27,TRBD1,CASSLSGDRISYGYTF,TGTGCCAGCAGTTTATCGGGGGACAGGATATCCTATGGCTACACCTTC
-,TRBJ2-3,TRBV5-1,-,CATTYRELTDTQYF,TGCGCCACAACTTACCGGGAGCTCACAGATACGCAGTATTTT
-,TRBJ1-6,TRBV7-9,-,CASSPGAGNSPLHF,TGTGCCAGCAGCCCAGGGGCAGGGAATTCACCCCTCCACTTT
-,TRBJ2-7,TRBV3-1/TRBV3-2,-,CASSQSLQGYEQYF,TGTGCCAGCAGCCAATCCTTACAGGGCTACGAGCAGTACTTC
-,TRBJ1-2,TRBV19,-,CASSISNNYGYTF,TGTGCCAGTAGTATAAGCAATAACTATGGCTACACCTTC
-,TRBJ2-7,TRBV11-3,TRBD1,CASSLGWDRGDHEQYF,TGTGCCAGCAGCTTAGGTTGGGACAGGGGGGACCACGAGCAGTACTTC
-,TRBJ2-7,TRBV19,-,CASSLEGGRVYEQYF,TGTGCCAGTAGTCTTGAAGGAGGAAGGGTCTACGAGCAGTACTTC
-,TRBJ1-6,TRBV9,-,CASSAAIPGSYNSPLHF,TGTGCCAGCAGCGCGGCCATCCCCGGGTCCTATAATTCACCCCTCCACTTT
-,TRBJ2-7,TRBV30,TRBD1,CAWNRGYHLSSYEQYF,TGTGCCTGGAACAGGGGGTACCACCTAAGCTCCTACGAGCAGTACTTC
once,TRBJ1-5,TRBV7-9,-,CASSLWGEQPQHF,TGTGCCAGCAGCTTATGGGGAGAACAGCCCCAGCATTTT
-,TRBJ2-7,TRBV5-6,TRBD2,CASSFSGTSGAHEQYF,TGTGCCAGCAGCTTCTCCGGGACTAGCGGGGCCCACGAGCAGTACTTC
once,TRBJ2-2,TRBV5-1,-,CASSSQGDTGELFF,TGCGCCAGCAGCTCACAGGGTGACACCGGGGAGCTGTTTTTT
-,TRBJ1-5,TRBV4-1,-,CASSQEDSRNQPQHF,TGCGCCAGCAGCCAAGAAGACAGCCGCAATCAGCCCCAGCATTTT
-,TRBJ1-1,TRBV12-3/TRBV12-4,-,CASSLSLRTEAFF,TGTGCCAGCAGTTTAAGCCTCCGGACTGAAGCTTTCTTT
-,TRBJ1-4,TRBV7-9,-,CASSLVDRSEKLFF,TGTGCCAGCAGCTTAGTAGATAGGAGTGAAAAACTGTTTTTT
-,TRBJ2-3,TRBV4-1,TRBD1,CASSHQWGDRYTDTQYF,TGCGCCAGCAGCCACCAATGGGGGGACAGGTACACAGATACGCAGTATTTT
once,TRBJ2-5,TRBV9,TRBD2,CASSHGTSGDQETQYF,TGTGCCAGCAGCCACGGGACTAGCGGGGACCAAGAGACCCAGTACTTC
-,TRBJ2-4,TRBV4-1,TRBD2,CASSQDLASGAFGAAKNIQYF,TGCGCCAGCAGCCAAGATTTGGCTAGCGGGGCGTTTGGGGCGGCCAAAAACATTCAGTACTTC
few,TRBJ1-2,TRBV5-4,-,CASSLETQANYGYTF,TGTGCCAGCAGCTTGGAGACGCAGGCTAACTATGGCTACACCTTC
-,TRBJ2-7,TRBV4-1,-,CASSQEGGGATFYEQYF,TGCGCCAGCAGCCAAGAAGGCGGCGGGGCTACATTCTACGAGCAGTACTTC
once,TRBJ2-7,TRBV29-1,TRBD1,CSVVSQDRGLYEQYF,TGCAGCGTGGTCTCCCAGGACAGGGGGCTCTACGAGCAGTACTTC
-,TRBJ2-5,TRBV5-1,TRBD2,CARSPGGGLLETQYF,TGCGCCCGCAGCCCGGGGGGGGGCCTTCTAGAGACCCAGTACTTC
few,TRBJ2-5,TRBV3-1/TRBV3-2,-,CASSQGPTISIGQETQYF,TGTGCCAGCAGCCAAGGTCCTACCATCTCAATCGGGCAAGAGACCCAGTACTTC
once,TRBJ2-7,TRBV27,TRBD1,CASSTGGRSYEQYF,TGTGCCAGCAGTACAGGGGGAAGGTCCTACGAGCAGTACTTC
-,TRBJ1-1,TRBV28,-,CATRWTENTEAFF,TGTGCCACCCGGTGGACAGAGAACACTGAAGCTTTCTTT
-,TRBJ1-6,TRBV7-6,TRBD1,CASSPRTGPDSPLHF,TGTGCCAGCAGCCCGAGGACAGGGCCAGATTCACCCCTCCACTTT
-,TRBJ1-4,TRBV24-1,-,CATSEGGRDEKLFF,TGTGCCACCAGTGAGGGGGGGAGAGATGAAAAACTGTTTTTT
once,TRBJ1-3,TRBV4-1,-,CASSQQGSGNTIYF,TGCGCCAGCAGCCAACAGGGATCTGGAAACACCATATATTTT